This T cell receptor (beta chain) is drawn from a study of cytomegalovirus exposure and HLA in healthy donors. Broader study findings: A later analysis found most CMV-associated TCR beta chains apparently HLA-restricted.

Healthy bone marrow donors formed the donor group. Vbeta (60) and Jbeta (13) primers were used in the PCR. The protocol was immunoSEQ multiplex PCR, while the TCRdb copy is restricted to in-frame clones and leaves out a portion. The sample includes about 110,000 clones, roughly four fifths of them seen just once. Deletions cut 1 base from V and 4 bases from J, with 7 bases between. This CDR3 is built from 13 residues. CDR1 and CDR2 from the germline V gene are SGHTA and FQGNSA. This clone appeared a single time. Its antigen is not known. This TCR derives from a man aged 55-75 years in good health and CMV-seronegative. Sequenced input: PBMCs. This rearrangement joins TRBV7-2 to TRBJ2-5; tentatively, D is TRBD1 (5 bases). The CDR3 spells CASSLGRGETQYF. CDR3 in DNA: TGTGCCAGCAGCTTAGGTAGGGGAGAGACCCAGTACTTC.